Detailed here is one T cell receptor (beta chain). The antigen is unknown. This specimen belongs to a study of CXCR3-negative and CXCR3-positive naive CD8 T cells. Study-level results: TRB CDR3s of CXCR3-positive naive cells were more hydrophobic than those of CXCR3-negative naive cells. From TRB CDR3 properties, TCR strength was inferred; surface CD5 did not differ between naive subsets.

UMI labels and 5' RACE were used to prepare the TRB cDNA libraries. From its re-call of the 5' RACE reads, TCRdb lists each CDR3 protein once, without DNA. The table counts some 130,000 distinct CDR3 sequences; 0.25% to 0.35% lies in the top ten. The CDR3 has 16 residues. The V gene's germline CDR1 is MDHEN and CDR2 SYDVKM. Material: naive CXCR3- CD8+ T cells from blood. Subset defined: CD45RO-CCR7+CD27+CD95- naive CD8+ T cells lacking CXCR3 (TNR3-). This receptor was taken from a human donor in good health. Some clones in this sample may be carry-over from other donors' samples. This chain joins TRBV28 and TRBJ2-7; TCRdb selects TRBD1, and the lack of DNA leaves this call unchecked. The CDR3 reads CASSLGDDSYSYEQYF.